A single sample is the source of the 5 T cell receptor beta chains below, sequenced in a study of CD8+ T cells in alopecia areata. Treatment in this sample: oral pan-JAK inhibitor, 5-10 mg twice daily. Extraction and reverse transcription of RNA yielded cDNA as the sequencing template. The data were produced by immunoSEQ multiplex PCR, yet TCRdb's version contains in-frame clones alone and is incomplete. The repertoire holds 140,000 to 150,000 clones, with 45% to 60% as singletons. Material: CD8+ T cells sorted from blood, obtained at week 4, from a patient treated with tofacitinib. These TCRs come from a human donor with alopecia areata.

V usage is TRBV7-8 and J usage is TRBJ2-7; D gene unclear. This CDR3 has 15 amino acids. V lost 0 bases and J 2 bases, leaving 11 bases between the germline ends. CDR1 and CDR2 (germline): SGHVS, FQNEAQ. The CDR3 protein is CASSLARVRTYEQYF. In DNA form, the CDR3 reads TGTGCCAGCAGCTTAGCGCGTGTCCGTACCTACGAGCAGTACTTC.

The CDR3 protein is CASSFFDSQPQHF. The CDR3 DNA reads TGTGCCAGCAGTTTCTTCGACAGTCAGCCCCAGCATTTT. The chain recombines TRBV28 with TRBJ1-5; D might be TRBD1 (5 bases). The length of the CDR3 is 13 residues. Germline values: CDR1 MDHEN, CDR2 SYDVKM. Trimming shortened V by 3 bases and J by 6 bases, and 9 bases separated the two germline ends.

The gene calls are TRBV4-1 and TRBJ1-6; possible D gene TRBD1, 5 bases. V was trimmed by 4 bases and J by 9 bases, leaving 16 bases between them. CDR3 length: 15 residues. CDR1 is MGHRA and CDR2 is YSYEKL in the germline V gene. CDR3 coding DNA: TGCGCCAGCAGCCCCCAGCCGGGGCTAGGTTCACCCCTCCACTTT. Its protein is CASSPQPGLGSPLHF.

The chain uses TRBV29-1 and TRBJ2-7, with 14 bases aligning to TRBD2. The trim removed 3 bases at V and 7 bases at J, leaving 17 bases unmatched. The CDR3 runs to 18 residues. Germline CDR1 SQVTM, CDR2 ANQGSEA. The CDR3 sequence is CSVEGWGLAGATRTEQYF. DNA for the CDR3: TGCAGCGTTGAGGGTTGGGGACTAGCGGGGGCCACAAGAACGGAGCAGTACTTC.

Many counts were recorded for this clone. This chain's CDR3 is CASSDSGGTDTQYF. CDR3 DNA sequence: TGTGCCAGCAGTGACTCTGGCGGCACAGATACGCAGTATTTT. This chain links TRBV6-4 with TRBJ2-3; no clear D gene. CDR1 and CDR2 from the germline V gene are MRHNA and SNTAGT. With 0 bases removed from V and 1 base from J, the gap between germline ends came to 5 bases. CDR3 length: 14 residues.